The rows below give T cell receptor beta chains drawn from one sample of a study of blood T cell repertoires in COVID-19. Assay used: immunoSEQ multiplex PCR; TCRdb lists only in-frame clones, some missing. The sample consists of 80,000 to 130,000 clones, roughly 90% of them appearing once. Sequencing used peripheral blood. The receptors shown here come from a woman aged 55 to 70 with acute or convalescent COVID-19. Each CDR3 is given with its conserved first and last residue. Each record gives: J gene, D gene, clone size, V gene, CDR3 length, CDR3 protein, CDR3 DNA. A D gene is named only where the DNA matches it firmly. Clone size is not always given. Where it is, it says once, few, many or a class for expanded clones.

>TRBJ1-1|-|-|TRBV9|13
CASIPMINTEAFF
TGTGCCAGCATCCCTATGATTAACACTGAAGCTTTCTTT
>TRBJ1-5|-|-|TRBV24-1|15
CATSQGLGSNQPQHF
TGTGCCACCAGTCAGGGGCTGGGAAGCAATCAGCCCCAGCATTTT
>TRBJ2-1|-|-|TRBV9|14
CASSAGTRDNEQFF
TGTGCCAGCAGCGCCGGGACTCGCGACAATGAGCAGTTCTTC
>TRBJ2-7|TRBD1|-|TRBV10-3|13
CASKQGAEEEQYF
TGTGCCAGTAAACAGGGGGCTGAGGAAGAGCAGTACTTC
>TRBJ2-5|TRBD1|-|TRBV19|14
CASSSRTGGETQYF
TGTGCCAGTAGTAGTAGGACAGGGGGCGAGACCCAGTACTTC
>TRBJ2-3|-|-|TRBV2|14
CASLDRSRFDTQYF
TGTGCCAGCCTCGACAGGTCCCGCTTCGATACGCAGTATTTT
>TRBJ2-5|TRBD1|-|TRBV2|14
CASSGGGSQETQYF
TGTGCCAGCAGTGGAGGGGGCAGCCAAGAGACCCAGTACTTC
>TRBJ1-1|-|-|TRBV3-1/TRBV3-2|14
CASSQGGARTEAFF
TGTGCCAGCAGCCAGGGGGGGGCGAGGACTGAAGCTTTCTTT
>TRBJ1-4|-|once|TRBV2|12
CASSEDEGELFF
TGTGCCAGCAGTGAAGATGAAGGGGAACTGTTTTTT
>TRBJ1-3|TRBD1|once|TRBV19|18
CASSWRRGQGAIGNTIYF
TGTGCCAGTAGTTGGCGACGAGGACAGGGGGCTATAGGAAACACCATATATTTT
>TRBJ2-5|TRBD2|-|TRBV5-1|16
CASSPEGLAGWETQYF
TGCGCCAGCAGCCCCGAGGGACTAGCGGGATGGGAGACCCAGTACTTC
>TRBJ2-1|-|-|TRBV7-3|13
CASSLRSGDEQFF
TGTGCCAGCAGCTTAAGGTCCGGGGATGAGCAGTTCTTC
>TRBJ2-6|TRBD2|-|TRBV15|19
CATSRVFGLAGAGANVLTF
TGTGCCACCAGCAGAGTCTTCGGGCTAGCGGGAGCTGGGGCCAACGTCCTGACTTTC
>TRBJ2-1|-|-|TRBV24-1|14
CATSPRATYNEQFF
TGTGCCACCAGTCCTAGAGCAACCTACAATGAGCAGTTCTTC
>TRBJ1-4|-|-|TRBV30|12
CAWTLTNEKLFF
TGTGCCTGGACCTTAACTAATGAAAAACTGTTTTTT
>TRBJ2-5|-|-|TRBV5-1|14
CASSFSRAQETQYF
TGCGCCAGCAGCTTCAGCAGGGCCCAAGAGACCCAGTACTTC
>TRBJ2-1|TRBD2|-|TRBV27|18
CASSLSGTLAGVVDEQFF
TGTGCCAGCAGTTTATCGGGGACACTAGCGGGAGTAGTGGATGAGCAGTTCTTC